The T cell receptor (beta chain) described here comes from a study of ipilimumab plus nivolumab after autologous stem cell transplantation (dated by TCRdb to the early 2020s). About the investigation overall: Trial patients received a median of about 5 ipilimumab doses and 8 nivolumab doses. The DLBCL cohort included primary refractory and relapsed disease, with 18-month progression-free survival of around 86% and 29% respectively. Around 40 patients made up the trial's intent-to-treat population. Patients undergoing autologous transplant for high-risk diffuse large B cell lymphoma, mature T cell lymphoma, or multiple myeloma were enrolled in the trial.

Ipilimumab was given at 1 mg/kg intravenously on day 1 of selected weeks, and checkpoint therapy started 14 to 28 days after autologous transplant. The nivolumab dose was 3 mg/kg intravenously, delivered on day 1 of weeks 1, 4, 7, 10, and every two weeks through week 26. The study was a Phase Ib clinical trial testing combined checkpoint inhibition with ipilimumab and nivolumab as consolidation after autologous stem cell transplantation. V is shortened by 2 bases, J by 0 bases, and the region joining them spans 8 bases. From the cysteine through the phenylalanine, the CDR3 covers 16 amino acids. CDR3 DNA only is kept here, 48 bases in frame from base 1. The CDR1 and CDR2 encoded by the germline V gene are MNHNS and SASEGT. Here is what the overall study found, with its caveats: Combined checkpoint inhibition appeared tolerable as post-transplant consolidation, according to the authors' conclusion. The authors stated that profiles of the T cell receptor repertoire, regulatory T cell phenotype and gut microbiota provided a biologic rationale for studying this approach further.

Library preparation was by the immunoSEQ multiplex PCR assay. TCRdb carries this immuneACCESS record with in-frame sequences only. Its versions omit some clonotypes, under half of them owing to an unresolved V gene in the studies checked, with the rest unexplained. The sample data list tens of thousands of clones, and about 83% of these were observed just once. 2% to 2.5% of the sample is held by the ten biggest clonotypes. As to this clone: No cognate antigen has been identified for it. The sample holds no much larger clone one base away, and base qualities are not on file.

The source of this sequence is a male donor with diffuse large B-cell lymphoma. Recombination linked TRBV6-1 to TRBJ2-6, with the D gene not clear enough to name. The sample consisted of PBMCs, taken in a trial of ipilimumab plus nivolumab as post-transplant consolidation. Read as DNA, the sequence is TGTGCCAGCAGTGAAATAGTCAACTCTGGGGCCAACGTCCTGACTTTC. Its protein reads: CASSEIVNSGANVLTF.